This T cell receptor (beta chain) was captured by sequencing in a study of cytomegalovirus exposure and HLA in healthy donors. The CDR3 runs 13 residues. Trimming at V came to 5 bases and at J to 2 bases, leaving 1 base not matched to a gene. The V gene's germline CDR1 is MNHEY and CDR2 SMNVEV (reference sequence). The protocol was immunoSEQ multiplex PCR, while the TCRdb copy is restricted to in-frame clones and leaves out a portion. Of some 140,000 clones in the sample, approximately 84% were seen once. The rearrangement uses TRBV27 and TRBJ1-1; 8 positions match TRBD1. The origin of this receptor is a man in his thirties or forties in good health and CMV-seropositive. The specimen was PBMCs. DNA for the CDR3: TGTGCCAGCAGTCCAGGGGGCAACACTGAAGCTTTCTTT. It is translated as CASSPGGNTEAFF.